The clone carrying this TCR beta chain appeared many times. Its target is unknown. The DNA ends 3 residues before the CDR3 does, and the rest of the CDR3 is filled in from the germline J gene. This sample stems from a study of T cell clonality in common variable immunodeficiency. Whole-study results and caveats: CVID subjects shared fewer TCRbeta clones than healthy controls did. Reportedly, TCR beta sequences from common variable immunodeficiency showed fewer deletions and N-nucleotide insertions. Patient heterogeneity in the CVID cohort limited correlations between repertoire features and clinical complications.

The CDR3 consists of 16 residues. V lost 2 bases to trimming and J lost 8 bases; unmatched junction nucleotides: 10. Per germline, CDR1 MNHNS and CDR2 SASEGT. Assay used: immunoSEQ multiplex PCR; TCRdb lists only in-frame clones, some missing. This sample has about 35,000 clones, each found more than once. Sequenced input: peripheral blood mononuclear cells. The chain is built from TRBV6-1 and TRBJ2-1; TRBD2 matches 9 bases. The TCR comes from a person between 18 and 75 years old in good health. Incomplete CDR3 DNA: TGTGCCAGCAGTGAAAGGGTGGCGGGAGGGCCCTATGAG. This sequence encodes CASSERVAGGPYE. The entire CDR3 is CASSERVAGGPYEQFF.